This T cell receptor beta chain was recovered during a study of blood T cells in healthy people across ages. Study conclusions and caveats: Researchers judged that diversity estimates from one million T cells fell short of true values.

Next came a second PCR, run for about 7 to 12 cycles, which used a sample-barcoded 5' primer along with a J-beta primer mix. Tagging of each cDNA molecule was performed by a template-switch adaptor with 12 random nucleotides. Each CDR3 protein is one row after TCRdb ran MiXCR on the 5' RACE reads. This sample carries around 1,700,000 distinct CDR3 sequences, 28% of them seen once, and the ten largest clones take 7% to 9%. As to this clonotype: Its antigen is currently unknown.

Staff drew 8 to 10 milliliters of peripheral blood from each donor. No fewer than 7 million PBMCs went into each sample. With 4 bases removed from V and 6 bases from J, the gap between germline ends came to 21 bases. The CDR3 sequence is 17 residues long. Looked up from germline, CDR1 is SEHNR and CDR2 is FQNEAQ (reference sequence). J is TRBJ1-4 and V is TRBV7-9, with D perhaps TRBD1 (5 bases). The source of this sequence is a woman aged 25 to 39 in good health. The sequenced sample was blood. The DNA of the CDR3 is TGTGCCAGCAGCTCCCCCCGCGGGGGAATCGGAGATGAAAAACTGTTTTTT. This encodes CASSSPRGGIGDEKLFF. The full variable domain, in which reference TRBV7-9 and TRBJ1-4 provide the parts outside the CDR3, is DTGVSQNPRHKITKRGQNVTFRCDPISEHNRLYWYRQTLGQGPEFLTYFQNEAQLEKSRLLSDRFSAERPKGSFSTLEIQRTEQGDSAMYLCASSSPRGGIGDEKLFFGSGTQLSVL.